The source of this T cell receptor (beta chain) is a study of blood T cell repertoires in COVID-19. Study details: Samples of COVID-19 (acute and convalescent) were obtained from the United States, Italy and Spain. Sources were T cells, B-cell-depleted T cells, or PBMCs; the material itself was cDNA or gDNA.

Authors' analysis steps: It was from reference gene primer amplification that nucleated cell counts were estimated. The protocol was immunoSEQ multiplex PCR, while the TCRdb copy is restricted to in-frame clones and leaves out a portion. V, J and clone size are those of that table, while D and trimming were read from the DNA. The sample has approximately 70,000 clones, 75% to 95% seen once; the top ten hold 4.8%. This clone has a single count. Losses at the gene ends were 8 bases for V and 11 bases for J; bases not matched to a gene: 7. The CDR3 has 11 amino acids. CDR1 and CDR2 (germline): MNHEY, SVGAGI.

The chain joins TRBV6-5 to TRBJ1-1; 8 nucleotides align to TRBD1. The sequence derives from a woman aged 55-75 years with active COVID-19. Sequencing input: peripheral blood. CDR3 in DNA: TGTGCCAGCGCAACAGGGGGTAAGGCTTTCTTT. Protein: CASATGGKAFF.